These 17 T cell receptor beta chains share one sample of origin, sequenced in a study of blood T cell repertoires in COVID-19. TCRdb's table, derived via immunoSEQ multiplex PCR, lists solely in-frame clones and lacks some. Among 150,000 to 200,000 clones listed, approximately 80% were seen once. The sample was peripheral blood. These receptors were collected from a woman in her 70s with COVID-19, enrolled during active disease.

For this clone: One junction end does not reproduce the germline sequence, and a read error may be involved. The identical CDR3 is also encoded by other nucleotide sequences in the sample. The chain recombines TRBV2 with TRBJ1-1, with D perhaps TRBD1 (5 bases). This CDR3 has 14 amino acids. Germline V gene lookup returns CDR1 SNHLY and CDR2 FYNNEI. The CDR3 DNA sequence: TGTGCCAGCAGTGTAAACCGGGGGAACACAGAAGCTTTCTTT. Translated, it gives CASSVNRGNTEAFF.

The chain carries TRBV3-1 (or the pseudogene TRBV3-2) and TRBJ1-3; unclear D gene. Germline-derived CDR1 and CDR2 are LGHDT and YNNKEL (reference sequence). V was clipped by 2 bases and J by 1 base, with 6 bases between them. The CDR3 is 14 residues long. For the CDR3, the DNA is TGTGCCAGCAGCCAAACGGTTTCTGGAAACACCATATATTTT. It codes for CASSQTVSGNTIYF.

Turning to this clone: Different DNA sequences within this sample yield the same CDR3. The chain couples TRBV11-3 to TRBJ2-3; D gene uncertain. The CDR3 extends over 13 amino acids. Germline V CDR1 and CDR2: SGHNT, YENEEA. Trimming removed 0 bases from V and 4 bases from J, with 5 bases in between. The CDR3 DNA sequence: TGTGCCAGCAGCTTAGATGGGCCAGATACGCAGTATTTT. It is translated as CASSLDGPDTQYF.

This chain uses TRBV28 with TRBJ1-1; D is undetermined. The CDR3 contains 13 residues. CDR1 and CDR2 from the germline V gene are MDHEN and SYDVKM. Trimming stripped 8 bases from V and 0 bases from J, with 10 bases between. CDR3 in DNA: TGTGCCAGCCCGACACCCATGAACACTGAAGCTTTCTTT. It is translated as CASPTPMNTEAFF.

The sample holds a few counts of this clone. V and J are TRBV28 and TRBJ1-1; 11 bases are shared with TRBD1. The germline CDR1 and CDR2 sequences are MDHEN and SYDVKM. The CDR3 runs 15 residues. The V gene end was trimmed by 4 bases and the J gene end by 4 bases; junction bases not matched to a gene: 5. The CDR3 loop reads CASSSGGQGGTEAFF. The DNA for the CDR3 is TGTGCCAGCAGTTCCGGGGGACAGGGGGGCACTGAAGCTTTCTTT.

The chain joins TRBV28 to TRBJ1-1, with a weak D call TRBD1 (6 bases). V dropped 2 bases and J dropped 6 bases, with 10 bases sitting between them. CDR1 and CDR2 (germline): MDHEN, SYDVKM. The length of the CDR3 is 13 residues. The CDR3 loop reads CASSLQGYPEAFF. The CDR3 DNA sequence: TGTGCCAGCAGTTTACAGGGGTACCCTGAAGCTTTCTTT. Based on the CDR3 plus reference TRBV28 and TRBJ1-1, the full variable domain is DVKVTQSSRYLVKRTGEKVFLECVQDMDHENMFWYRQDPGLGLRLIYFSYDVKMKEKGDIPEGYSVSREKKERFSLILESASTNQTSMYLCASSLQGYPEAFFGQGTRLTVV.

The J gene is TRBJ1-5, the V gene TRBV5-1; D possibly corresponds to TRBD1 (6 bases). Trimming shortened V by 0 bases and J by 1 base, and 11 bases separated the two germline ends. The germline gives CDR1 SGHRS, CDR2 YFSETQ. This CDR3 has 16 residues. The CDR3 sequence: CASSLEQGGSNQPQHF. DNA for the CDR3: TGCGCCAGCAGCTTGGAACAGGGCGGCAGCAATCAGCCCCAGCATTTT.

V gene TRBV28 combines with J gene TRBJ2-3; 7 positions match TRBD2. The CDR3 is 18 amino acids. Trimming removed 1 base from V and 0 bases from J; junction bases left unmatched: 10. The germline V gene has CDR1 MDHEN and CDR2 SYDVKM. The CDR3 loop reads CASSLFWLGSGSTDTQYF. CDR3 DNA sequence: TGTGCCAGCAGTTTATTCTGGTTGGGTAGCGGGAGCACAGATACGCAGTATTTT.

The chain has TRBV20-1 and TRBJ2-3; 7 bases agree with TRBD1. The CDR3 loop spans 13 amino acids. Unmatched junction bases numbered 5, after V lost 3 bases and J lost 5 bases. Germline CDR1 is DFQATT and CDR2 is SNEGSKA (reference sequence). CDR3 coding DNA: TGCAGTGCTAGTGGCCAGGGGGTAGATACGCAGTATTTT. Its protein product is CSASGQGVDTQYF.

The J gene is TRBJ1-6, the V gene TRBV7-2; D call uncertain. The germline V gene encodes CDR1 SGHTA and CDR2 FQGNSA. The CDR3 is 17 amino acids. Trimming took off 5 bases at V and 0 bases at J, with 14 bases between the two ends. The CDR3 coding sequence is TGTGCCAGCAGCGACCGACTGATGAGCTCCTATAATTCACCCCTCCACTTT. This gives the protein CASSDRLMSSYNSPLHF.

This clone was recorded once. The chain has TRBV2 and TRBJ2-2, with D possibly being TRBD1 (5 bases). V was cut by 3 bases and J by 0 bases, with 5 bases left in between. The CDR3 length is 14 residues. Germline V CDR1 and CDR2: SNHLY, FYNNEI. The CDR3 DNA sequence: TGTGCCAGCAGTGACAGGGCGAACACCGGGGAGCTGTTTTTT. Its translation: CASSDRANTGELFF.

The chain combines TRBV2 with TRBJ1-5; tentative D call: TRBD1 (6 bases). The CDR3 length is 14 residues. Trimming pared 6 bases from V and 2 bases from J, leaving 11 bases between. CDR1 and CDR2 (germline): SNHLY, FYNNEI. The DNA for the CDR3 is TGTGCCAGCAGCCAGGGGATCGGCAATCAGCCCCAGCATTTT. Its protein product is CASSQGIGNQPQHF.

The rearrangement joins TRBV3-1 (or the pseudogene TRBV3-2) to TRBJ1-2, with no clear D. The CDR3 spans 16 residues. The germline CDR1 and CDR2 sequences are LGHDT and YNNKEL (reference sequence). Trimming removed 3 bases at V and 6 bases at J, with 20 bases between. For the CDR3, the DNA is TGTGCCAGCAGCCACGCCCTAGGACGGGGTAAGGATGGCTACACCTTC. Its translation is CASSHALGRGKDGYTF.

This rearrangement joins TRBV30 to TRBJ2-3, with D perhaps matching TRBD2 (5 bases). This CDR3 is built from 15 residues. The V end lost 1 base, the J end lost 1 base, and 12 bases lay between the germline ends. Germline CDR1 GTSNPN, CDR2 SVGIG (reference sequence). The CDR3 is CAWSATAEGTDTQYF. In DNA, the CDR3 is TGTGCCTGGAGTGCCACAGCGGAGGGCACAGATACGCAGTATTTT.

This sequence joins TRBV18 and TRBJ1-1; D might be TRBD1 (5 bases). The V gene lost 9 bases and the J gene lost 7 bases, with 18 bases spanning the gap. In germline, CDR1 is KGHSH, CDR2 LQKENI. The CDR3 consists of 13 residues. The CDR3 reads CASFQGVKGEAFF. The CDR3 nucleotides are TGTGCCAGTTTCCAGGGTGTGAAGGGTGAAGCTTTCTTT.

This chain joins TRBV27 and TRBJ1-1; 10 nucleotides agree with TRBD1. J lost 5 bases, V lost 5 bases, and 5 bases had no gene match. CDR3 length: 14 amino acids. CDR1 and CDR2 from the germline V gene are MNHEY and SMNVEV (reference sequence). The CDR3 here is CASSIRDRGTEAFF. DNA of the CDR3: TGTGCCAGCAGTATCCGGGACAGGGGAACTGAAGCTTTCTTT.

The chain links TRBV10-2 to TRBJ2-4, with 8 bases fitting TRBD2. The CDR3 contains 16 residues. J gave up 8 bases and V 2 bases, and 11 bases lay outside the gene matches. Germline V gives CDR1 WSHSY, CDR2 SAAADI. CDR3 in DNA: TGCGCCAGCAGTGAGATCGGGGGGGCGGGGGCGGACATTCAGTACTTC. Protein sequence: CASSEIGGAGADIQYF.